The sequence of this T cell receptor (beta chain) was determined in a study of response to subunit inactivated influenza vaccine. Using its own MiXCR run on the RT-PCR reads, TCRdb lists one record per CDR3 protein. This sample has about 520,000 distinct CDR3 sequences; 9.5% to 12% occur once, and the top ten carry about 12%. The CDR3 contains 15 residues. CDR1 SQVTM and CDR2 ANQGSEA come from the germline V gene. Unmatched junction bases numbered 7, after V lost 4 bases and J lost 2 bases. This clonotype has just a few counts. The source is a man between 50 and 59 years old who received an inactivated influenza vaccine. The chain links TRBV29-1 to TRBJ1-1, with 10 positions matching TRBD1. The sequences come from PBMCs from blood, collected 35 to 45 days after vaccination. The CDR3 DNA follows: TGCAGCGTTGGCCCGGGACAGGGGTTAAACACTGAAGCTTTCTTT. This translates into CSVGPGQGLNTEAFF.